This T cell receptor (beta chain) appears in the sequencing data of a study of blood T cell repertoires in COVID-19. Overall study: From the United States, Italy and Spain came samples of acute and convalescent COVID-19.

V lost 5 bases, J lost 2 bases, and 7 bases stayed unmatched. The CDR3 length is 15 residues. The germline gives CDR1 SGHVS, CDR2 FNYEAQ. Sequencing was performed with immunoSEQ multiplex PCR; in TCRdb, only in-frame clones are kept and a portion is missing. The sample carries about 150,000 clones, approximately 79% recorded once. The sample consisted of PBMCs or T cells enriched from blood (not recorded which). The chain couples TRBV7-6 to TRBJ2-5; TRBD1 aligns across 8 bases. The sequence was obtained from a man aged 45 to 65 who had recovered from COVID-19. The CDR3 loop reads CASSTRGQGQETQYF. For the CDR3, the DNA is TGTGCCAGCAGCACCCGAGGACAGGGACAAGAGACCCAGTACTTC.